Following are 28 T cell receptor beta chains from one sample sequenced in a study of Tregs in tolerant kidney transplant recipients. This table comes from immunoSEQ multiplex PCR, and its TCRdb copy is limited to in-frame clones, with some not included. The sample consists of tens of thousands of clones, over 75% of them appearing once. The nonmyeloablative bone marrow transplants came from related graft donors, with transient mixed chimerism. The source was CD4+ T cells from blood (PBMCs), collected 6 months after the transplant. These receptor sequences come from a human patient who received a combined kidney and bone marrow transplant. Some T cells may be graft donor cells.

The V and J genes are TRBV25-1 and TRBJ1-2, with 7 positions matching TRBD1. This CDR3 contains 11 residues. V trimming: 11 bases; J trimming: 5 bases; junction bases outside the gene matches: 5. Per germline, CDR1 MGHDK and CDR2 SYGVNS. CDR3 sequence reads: CAAAGGYGYTF. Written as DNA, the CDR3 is TGTGCCGCGGCAGGGGGATATGGCTACACCTTC.

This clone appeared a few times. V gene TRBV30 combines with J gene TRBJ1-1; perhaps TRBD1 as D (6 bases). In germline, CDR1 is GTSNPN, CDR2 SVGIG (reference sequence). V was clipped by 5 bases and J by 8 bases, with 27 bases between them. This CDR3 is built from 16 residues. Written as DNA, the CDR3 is TGTGCCTGGGCCCGGGGGGGCCGGGAACGGTGGGGAGAAGCTTTCTTT. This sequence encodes CAWARGGRERWGEAFF. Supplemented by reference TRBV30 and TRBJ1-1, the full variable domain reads SQTIHQWPATLVQPVGSPLSLECTVEGTSNPNLYWYRQAAGRGLQLLFYSVGIGQISSEVPQNLSASRPQDRQFILSSKKLLLSDSGFYLCAWARGGRERWGEAFFGQGTRLTVV.

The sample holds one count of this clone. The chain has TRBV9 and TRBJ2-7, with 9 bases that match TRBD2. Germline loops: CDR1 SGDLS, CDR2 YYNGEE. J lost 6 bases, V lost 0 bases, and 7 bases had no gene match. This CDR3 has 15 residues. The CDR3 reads CASSVASGLAAEQYF. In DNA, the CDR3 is TGTGCCAGCAGCGTAGCATCGGGACTAGCTGCCGAGCAGTACTTC.

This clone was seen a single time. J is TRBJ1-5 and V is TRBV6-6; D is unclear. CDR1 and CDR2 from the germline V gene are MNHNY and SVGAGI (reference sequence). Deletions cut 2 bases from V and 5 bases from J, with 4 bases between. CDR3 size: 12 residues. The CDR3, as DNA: TGTGCCAGCAGTTACGGCTATCAGCCCCAGCATTTT. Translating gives CASSYGYQPQHF.

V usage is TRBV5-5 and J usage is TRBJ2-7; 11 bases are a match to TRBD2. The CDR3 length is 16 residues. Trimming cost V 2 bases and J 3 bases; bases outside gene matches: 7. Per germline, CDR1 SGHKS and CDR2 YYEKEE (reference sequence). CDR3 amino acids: CASSFGTSGPYYEQYF. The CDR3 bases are TGTGCCAGCAGCTTCGGGACTAGCGGACCCTACTACGAGCAGTACTTC.

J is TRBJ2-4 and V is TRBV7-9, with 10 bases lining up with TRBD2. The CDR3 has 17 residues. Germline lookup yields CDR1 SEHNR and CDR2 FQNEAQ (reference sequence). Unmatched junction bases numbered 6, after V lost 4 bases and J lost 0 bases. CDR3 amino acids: CASSSRTSGIAKNIQYF. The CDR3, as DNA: TGTGCCAGCAGCTCTCGGACTAGCGGAATAGCCAAAAACATTCAGTACTTC.

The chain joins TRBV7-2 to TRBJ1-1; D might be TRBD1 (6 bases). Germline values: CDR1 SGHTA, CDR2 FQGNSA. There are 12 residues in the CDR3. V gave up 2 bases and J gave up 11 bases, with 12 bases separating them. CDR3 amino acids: CASSLKGHWAFF. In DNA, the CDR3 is TGTGCCAGCAGCTTAAAGGGACACTGGGCTTTCTTT.

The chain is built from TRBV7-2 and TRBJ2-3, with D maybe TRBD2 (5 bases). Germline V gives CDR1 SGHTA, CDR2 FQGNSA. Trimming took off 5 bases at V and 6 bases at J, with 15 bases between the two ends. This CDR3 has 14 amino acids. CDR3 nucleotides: TGTGCCAGCAGCCGGGAACTAGGTTTGGATACGCAGTATTTT. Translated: CASSRELGLDTQYF.

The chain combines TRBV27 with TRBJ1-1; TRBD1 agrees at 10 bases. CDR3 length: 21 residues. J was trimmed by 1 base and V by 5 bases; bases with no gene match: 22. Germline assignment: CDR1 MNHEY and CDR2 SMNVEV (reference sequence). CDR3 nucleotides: TGTGCCAGCAGTCAACTTAACGAGGGACAGGGGAGGGACCCGGAGAACACTGAAGCTTTCTTT. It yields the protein CASSQLNEGQGRDPENTEAFF.

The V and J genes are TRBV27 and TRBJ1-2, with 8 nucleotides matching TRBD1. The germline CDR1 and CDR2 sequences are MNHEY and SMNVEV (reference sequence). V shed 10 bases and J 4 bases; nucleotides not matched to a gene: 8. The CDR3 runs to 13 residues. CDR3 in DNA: TGTGCCACCGCCCGGACAGGGACCTATGGCTACACCTTC. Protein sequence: CATARTGTYGYTF.

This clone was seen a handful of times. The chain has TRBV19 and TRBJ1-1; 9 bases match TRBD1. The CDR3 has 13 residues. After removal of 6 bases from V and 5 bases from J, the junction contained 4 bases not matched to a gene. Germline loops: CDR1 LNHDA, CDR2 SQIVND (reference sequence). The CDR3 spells CASSGTGRTEAFF. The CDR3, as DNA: TGTGCCAGTAGCGGGACAGGGAGGACTGAAGCTTTCTTT. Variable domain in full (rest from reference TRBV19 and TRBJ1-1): DGGITQSPKYLFRKEGQNVTLSCEQNLNHDAMYWYRQDPGQGLRLIYYSQIVNDFQKGDIAEGYSVSREKKESFPLTVTSAQKNPTAFYLCASSGTGRTEAFFGQGTRLTVV.

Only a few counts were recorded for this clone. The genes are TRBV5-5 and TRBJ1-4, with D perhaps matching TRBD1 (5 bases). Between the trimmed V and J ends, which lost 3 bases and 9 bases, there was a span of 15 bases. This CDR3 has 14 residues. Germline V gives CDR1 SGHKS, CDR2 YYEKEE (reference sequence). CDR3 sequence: CASSWGGTSQKLFF. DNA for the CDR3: TGTGCCAGCAGCTGGGGGGGGACTAGTCAAAAACTGTTTTTT.

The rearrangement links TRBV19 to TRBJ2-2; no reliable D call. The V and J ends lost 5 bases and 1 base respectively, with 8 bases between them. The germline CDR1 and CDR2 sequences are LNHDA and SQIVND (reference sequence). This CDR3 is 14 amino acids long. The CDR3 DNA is TGTGCCAGTAGTCTATCGGGGAACACCGGGGAGCTGTTTTTT. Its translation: CASSLSGNTGELFF.

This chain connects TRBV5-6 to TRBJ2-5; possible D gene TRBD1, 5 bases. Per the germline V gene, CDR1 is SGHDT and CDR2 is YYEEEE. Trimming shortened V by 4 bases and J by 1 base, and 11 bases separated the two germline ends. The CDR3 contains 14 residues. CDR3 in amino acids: CASSPRGTQETQYF. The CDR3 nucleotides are TGTGCCAGCAGCCCTAGGGGAACCCAAGAGACCCAGTACTTC.

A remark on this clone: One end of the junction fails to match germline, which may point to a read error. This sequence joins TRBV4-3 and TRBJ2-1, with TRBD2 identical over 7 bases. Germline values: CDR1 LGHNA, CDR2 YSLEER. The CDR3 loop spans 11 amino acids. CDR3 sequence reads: CASGHGREQFF. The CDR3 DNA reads TGCGCCAGCGGCCACGGGAGGGAGCAGTTCTTC.

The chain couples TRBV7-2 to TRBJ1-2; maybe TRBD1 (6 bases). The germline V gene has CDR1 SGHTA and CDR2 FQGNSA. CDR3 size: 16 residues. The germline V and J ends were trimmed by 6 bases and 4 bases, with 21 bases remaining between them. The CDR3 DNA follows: TGTGCCAGCAGATATAGGCGGGGGGGCAGGTTCTATGGCTACACCTTC. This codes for CASRYRRGGRFYGYTF.

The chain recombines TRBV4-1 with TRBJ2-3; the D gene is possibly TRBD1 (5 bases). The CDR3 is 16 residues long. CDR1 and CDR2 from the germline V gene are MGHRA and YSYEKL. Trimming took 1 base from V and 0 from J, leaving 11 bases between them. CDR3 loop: CASSQGQGPSTDTQYF. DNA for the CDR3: TGCGCCAGCAGCCAAGGGCAGGGCCCTAGCACAGATACGCAGTATTTT.

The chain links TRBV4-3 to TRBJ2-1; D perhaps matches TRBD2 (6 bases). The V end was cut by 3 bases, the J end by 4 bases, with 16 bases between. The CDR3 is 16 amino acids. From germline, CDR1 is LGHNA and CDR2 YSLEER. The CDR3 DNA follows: TGCGCCAGCAGCCAGCAAGGCGGGGCACAATACAATGAGCAGTTCTTC. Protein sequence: CASSQQGGAQYNEQFF.

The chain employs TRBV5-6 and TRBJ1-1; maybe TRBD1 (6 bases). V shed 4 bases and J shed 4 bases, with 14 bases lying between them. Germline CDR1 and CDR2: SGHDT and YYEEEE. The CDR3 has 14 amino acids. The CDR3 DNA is TGTGCCAGCAGCGACACAGGGAGAGGCACTGAAGCTTTCTTT. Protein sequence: CASSDTGRGTEAFF.

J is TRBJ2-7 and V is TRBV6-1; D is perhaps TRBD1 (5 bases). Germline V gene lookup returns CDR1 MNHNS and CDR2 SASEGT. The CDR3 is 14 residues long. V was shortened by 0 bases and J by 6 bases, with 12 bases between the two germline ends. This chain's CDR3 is CASSEAPQGGEQYF. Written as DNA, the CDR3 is TGTGCCAGCAGTGAAGCCCCCCAGGGTGGCGAGCAGTACTTC.

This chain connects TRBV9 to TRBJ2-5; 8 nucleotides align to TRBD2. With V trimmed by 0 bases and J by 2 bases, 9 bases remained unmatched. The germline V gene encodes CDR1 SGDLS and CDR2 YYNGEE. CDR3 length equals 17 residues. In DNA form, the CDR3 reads TGTGCCAGCAGCGTAGAGGGAGCGGGGGCCGTTCAAGAGACCCAGTACTTC. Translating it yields CASSVEGAGAVQETQYF. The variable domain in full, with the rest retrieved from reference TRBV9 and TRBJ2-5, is DSGVTQTPKHLITATGQRVTLRCSPRSGDLSVYWYQQSLDQGLQFLIQYYNGEERAKGNILERFSAQQFPDLHSELNLSSLELGDSALYFCASSVEGAGAVQETQYFGPGTRLLVL.

CDR3 bases: TGTGCCAGCAGCCCGGACAGGGGACGATCCTACGAGCAGTACTTC. Translation gives CASSPDRGRSYEQYF. V usage is TRBV7-2 and J usage is TRBJ2-7, with 9 bases that match TRBD1. The CDR3 is 15 amino acids. Germline lookup yields CDR1 SGHTA and CDR2 FQGNSA. Unmatched junction bases numbered 6, after V lost 5 bases and J lost 1 base.

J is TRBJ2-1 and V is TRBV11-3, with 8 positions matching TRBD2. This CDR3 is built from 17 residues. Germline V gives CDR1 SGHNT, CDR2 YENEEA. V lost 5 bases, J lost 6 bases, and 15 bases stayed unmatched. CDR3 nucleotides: TGTGCCAGCAGCACGGTCAGGAGTAGCGGGACACGCAATGAGCAGTTCTTC. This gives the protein CASSTVRSSGTRNEQFF.

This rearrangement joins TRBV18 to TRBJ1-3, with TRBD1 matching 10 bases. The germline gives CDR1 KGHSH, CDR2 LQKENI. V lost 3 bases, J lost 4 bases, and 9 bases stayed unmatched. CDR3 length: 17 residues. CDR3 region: CASSPFSGTGVGNTIYF. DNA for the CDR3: TGTGCCAGCTCACCCTTTTCCGGGACAGGGGTCGGAAACACCATATATTTT.

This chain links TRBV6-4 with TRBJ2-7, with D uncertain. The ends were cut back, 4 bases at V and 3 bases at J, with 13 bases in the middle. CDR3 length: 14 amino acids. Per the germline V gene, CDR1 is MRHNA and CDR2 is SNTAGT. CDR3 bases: TGTGCCAGCAGTGGGTGGCACCTAGGCTACGAGCAGTACTTC. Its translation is CASSGWHLGYEQYF.

The CDR3 loop is CSAKDPGSYTF. The CDR3 DNA is TGCAGTGCTAAAGACCCGGGTAGCTACACCTTC. This chain links TRBV20-1 with TRBJ1-2; D remains ambiguous. V lost 4 bases and J lost 9, with 12 bases in between. The CDR3 sequence is 11 residues long. The germline V gene has CDR1 DFQATT and CDR2 SNEGSKA (reference sequence).

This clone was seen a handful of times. In nucleotides, the CDR3 is TGTGCCAGCAGTGAAAACCCAGGCTCCTACGAGCAGTACTTC. Protein: CASSENPGSYEQYF. The genes are TRBV2 and TRBJ2-7; D gene uncertain. V shed 2 bases and J shed 0 bases, with 8 bases lying between them. The germline V gene has CDR1 SNHLY and CDR2 FYNNEI. This CDR3 contains 14 residues.

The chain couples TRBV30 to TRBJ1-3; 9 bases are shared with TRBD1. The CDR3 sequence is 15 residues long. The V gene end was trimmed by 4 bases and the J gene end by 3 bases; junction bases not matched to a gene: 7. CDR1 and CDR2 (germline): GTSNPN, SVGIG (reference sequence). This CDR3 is CAWNGQGKGGNTIYF. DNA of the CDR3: TGTGCCTGGAACGGACAGGGGAAGGGTGGAAACACCATATATTTT.